A single sample gave rise to the 32 T cell receptor beta chains below, sequenced in a study of identical twins. Each CDR3 protein gets one entry after TCRdb re-called the 5' RACE reads with MiXCR. The table has fewer than 900,000 distinct CDR3 sequences, 21% seen once. The sample was also linked to a second study, of T cells expressing NK-cell markers.

Material: PBMCs. The receptors shown here come from a woman younger than 35 in good health.

The chain combines TRBV11-2 with TRBJ2-2; 7 nucleotides match TRBD2. V was pared by 2 bases and J by 5 bases, with 8 bases of the junction left unmatched. The CDR3 sequence is 16 residues long. The V gene's germline CDR1 is SGHAT and CDR2 FQNNGV. CDR3 sequence: CASSLNPSGRTGELFF. CDR3 nucleotide sequence: TGTGCCAGCAGCTTAAATCCTAGCGGAAGAACCGGGGAGCTGTTTTTT.

The V call is TRBV7-2, the J call TRBJ2-5, with D tentatively TRBD1 (6 bases). V lost 1 base to trimming and J lost 2 bases, with 11 bases between them. Germline V gene sequence: CDR1 SGHTA, CDR2 FQGNSA. The CDR3 contains 15 residues. CDR3 sequence reads: CASSLVGQPQETQYF. The CDR3 bases are TGTGCCAGCAGCTTAGTCGGACAGCCTCAAGAGACCCAGTACTTC.

This clonotype was observed a handful of times. The gene calls are TRBV29-1 and TRBJ2-1; D unresolved. V was shortened by 4 bases and J by 10 bases, with 14 bases between the two germline ends. The CDR3 is 12 amino acids. Looked up from germline, CDR1 is SQVTM and CDR2 is ANQGSEA. CDR3 DNA: TGCAGCGTTGCCGGTCCAGGAGCGGAGCAGTTCTTC. This sequence encodes CSVAGPGAEQFF.

This clonotype was seen at least ten times. A much larger clone differs from this one at a single base, so this may be a read error. This chain connects TRBV20-1 to TRBJ1-1; D gene uncertain. Trimming left V 2 bases short and J 1 base short, with 5 bases between. This CDR3 is 12 amino acids long. The germline CDR1 and CDR2 sequences are DFQATT and SNEGSKA (reference sequence). In DNA form, the CDR3 reads TGCAGTGCTAGACATGGGAACACTGAAGCTTTCTTT. Protein sequence: CSARHGNTEAFF.

The V call is TRBV9, the J call TRBJ2-1; TRBD1 is a possible D gene (5 bases). V was clipped by 4 bases and J by 4 bases, with 15 bases between them. From germline, CDR1 is SGDLS and CDR2 YYNGEE. The CDR3 runs 15 residues. This CDR3 reads CASSPGITSYNEQFF. Here the CDR3 DNA reads TGTGCCAGCAGCCCAGGGATAACGAGTTACAATGAGCAGTTCTTC.

This chain joins TRBV11-2 and TRBJ2-1; 7 bases agree with TRBD2. V was clipped by 1 base and J by 7 bases; unmatched bases: 13. CDR1 and CDR2 from the germline V gene are SGHAT and FQNNGV. The CDR3 has 17 residues. The CDR3 sequence is CASSLGLGGSMMNEQFF. The CDR3 bases are TGTGCCAGCAGCTTAGGTTTGGGCGGGAGTATGATGAATGAGCAGTTCTTC.

The chain links TRBV27 to TRBJ2-6, with D perhaps being TRBD1 or TRBD2 (6 bases each). V was pared by 7 bases and J by 2 bases, with 15 bases between. CDR3 length: 16 residues. Germline-derived CDR1 and CDR2 are MNHEY and SMNVEV (reference sequence). The CDR3 here is CASTFRGRTGANVLTF. The CDR3 nucleotides read TGTGCCAGCACCTTCCGGGGGCGAACTGGGGCCAACGTCCTGACTTTC.

This clonotype was detected a few times. The chain employs TRBV20-1 and TRBJ2-2, with D perhaps matching TRBD1 or TRBD2 (6 bases each). Trimming stripped 3 bases from V and 5 bases from J, with 10 bases between. CDR3 size: 13 residues. From germline, CDR1 is DFQATT and CDR2 SNEGSKA (reference sequence). The CDR3 here is CSASGGPTGELFF. CDR3 bases: TGCAGTGCTAGCGGGGGCCCTACCGGGGAGCTGTTTTTT.

This clonotype showed up just a few times. The chain is built from TRBV7-2 and TRBJ1-1; possible D gene TRBD1, 5 bases. V was shortened by 4 bases and J by 3 bases, with 12 bases between the two germline ends. In germline, CDR1 is SGHTA, CDR2 FQGNSA. The CDR3 runs to 14 residues. CDR3 region: CASSSRQSYTEAFF. CDR3 nucleotides: TGTGCCAGCAGCTCGCGACAGTCGTACACTGAAGCTTTCTTT.

This clonotype appeared a few times. The chain has TRBV29-1 and TRBJ2-5, with unresolved D. Trimming left V 7 bases short and J 5 bases short, with 14 bases between. CDR3 size: 12 residues. Looked up from germline, CDR1 is SQVTM and CDR2 is ANQGSEA. The CDR3 region is CSANLGVETQYF. The DNA for the CDR3 is TGCAGCGCTAACCTAGGAGTGGAGACCCAGTACTTC. Together with reference TRBV29-1 and TRBJ2-5, the CDR3 gives the full variable domain: SAVISQKPSRDICQRGTSLTIQCQVDSQVTMMFWYRQQPGQSLTLIATANQGSEATYESGFVIDKFPISRPNLTFSTLTVSNMSPEDSSIYLCSANLGVETQYFGPGTRLLVL.

This clonotype was seen at least ten times. The chain has TRBV7-9 and TRBJ2-7, with 7 bases matching TRBD1. The CDR3 has 14 amino acids. V shed 4 bases and J 0 bases; nucleotides not matched to a gene: 3. Per germline, CDR1 SEHNR and CDR2 FQNEAQ (reference sequence). In DNA form, the CDR3 reads TGTGCCAGCAGCTCCGACAGGGTCTCCTACGAGCAGTACTTC. It specifies CASSSDRVSYEQYF.

The rearrangement uses TRBV20-1 and TRBJ2-7; 13 bases align to TRBD2. The CDR3 consists of 16 residues. V gave up 3 bases and J gave up 4 bases; unmatched junction bases: 9. From germline, CDR1 is DFQATT and CDR2 SNEGSKA (reference sequence). For the CDR3, the DNA is TGCAGTGCTAGGAAGCGGGGGACTAGCGGGGCTTACGAGCAGTACTTC. Protein product: CSARKRGTSGAYEQYF.

There are many counts of this clonotype. The chain combines TRBV7-9 with TRBJ2-5; D is perhaps TRBD1 or TRBD2 (5 bases each). The germline V gene has CDR1 SEHNR and CDR2 FQNEAQ (reference sequence). The CDR3 is made up of 13 amino acids. V lost 3 bases and J 3 bases, leaving 8 bases between the germline ends. CDR3 sequence reads: CASSFLGEETQYF. The CDR3 nucleotides read TGTGCCAGCAGCTTTCTGGGGGAAGAGACCCAGTACTTC.

This clonotype was found many times. This rearrangement joins TRBV7-8 to TRBJ2-7; D perhaps matches TRBD1 (5 bases). The CDR3 is made up of 19 amino acids. In germline, CDR1 is SGHVS, CDR2 FQNEAQ. Trimming took 3 bases from V and 7 from J, leaving 31 bases between them. CDR3 sequence: CASSLASRDNALRPPEQYF. DNA of the CDR3: TGTGCCAGCAGCTTGGCCAGCAGGGATAACGCATTGCGTCCCCCAGAGCAGTACTTC.

The chain employs TRBV19 and TRBJ2-1, with D unclear. The CDR3 runs to 17 residues. V shed 7 bases and J shed 0 bases, with 19 bases lying between them. Germline V gene data show CDR1 as LNHDA and CDR2 as SQIVND (reference sequence). The CDR3 loop is CASNRGAALNSYNEQFF. The CDR3 DNA reads as TGTGCCAGTAACCGAGGCGCCGCGTTAAACTCCTACAATGAGCAGTTCTTC.

This clonotype was counted only a few times. The V gene is TRBV5-8, the J gene TRBJ2-1, with TRBD1 as a possible D gene (5 bases). Trimming left V 2 bases short and J 11 bases short, with 14 bases between. CDR3 length: 13 residues. Germline V lookup: CDR1 SGHTS, CDR2 YDEGEE. In DNA form, the CDR3 reads TGTGCCAGCAGCTTCGATTACAGGACACAGCAGTTCTTC. This translates into CASSFDYRTQQFF.

The CDR3 loop is CASSPKGGGVSYGYTF. CDR3 sequence (DNA): TGTGCCAGCAGTCCCAAGGGGGGGGGCGTATCCTATGGCTACACCTTC. This chain uses TRBV6-1 with TRBJ1-2; possible D gene TRBD1, 6 bases. This CDR3 region has 16 residues. CDR1 is MNHNS and CDR2 is SASEGT in the germline V gene. Trimming left V 5 bases short and J 4 bases short, with 20 bases between.

This chain connects TRBV4-1 to TRBJ2-7; 7 nucleotides agree with TRBD1. The germline V gene encodes CDR1 MGHRA and CDR2 YSYEKL. This CDR3 comprises 15 residues. J gave up 2 bases and V 4 bases, and 8 bases lay outside the gene matches. The CDR3 here is CASSPTGTATYEQYF. The DNA for the CDR3 is TGCGCCAGCAGCCCGACCGGGACAGCGACCTACGAGCAGTACTTC.

There are a few counts of this clonotype. The V and J genes are TRBV5-1 and TRBJ1-3; TRBD1 matches at 7 bases. Germline CDR1 and CDR2: SGHRS and YFSETQ. Germline trimming cut 4 bases from V and 0 bases from J; bases unmatched to any gene: 4. The length of the CDR3 is 15 residues. CDR3 sequence: CASSAGGASGNTIYF. In DNA, the CDR3 is TGCGCCAGCAGCGCAGGGGGGGCCTCTGGAAACACCATATATTTT.

V and J are TRBV15 and TRBJ2-6, with TRBD2 matching 7 bases. This CDR3 contains 17 residues. The germline CDR1 and CDR2 sequences are LNHNV and YYDKDF (reference sequence). Trimming at V came to 7 bases and at J to 2 bases, leaving 11 bases not matched to a gene. Here the CDR3 DNA reads TGTGCCACCACCCCAGCGGGGCGGGCGGCTGGGGCCAACGTCCTGACTTTC. Its translation is CATTPAGRAAGANVLTF.

This clonotype has only a few counts. The chain is built from TRBV9 and TRBJ2-5; the match to TRBD2 covers 10 bases. The germline V gene has CDR1 SGDLS and CDR2 YYNGEE. The CDR3 is made up of 16 amino acids. J was trimmed by 4 bases and V by 1 base; bases with no gene match: 7. The CDR3 protein is CASSVNRAGGPETQYF. The CDR3 DNA sequence: TGTGCCAGCAGCGTAAACCGAGCGGGAGGGCCAGAGACCCAGTACTTC.

This clonotype showed up just a few times. The chain recombines TRBV9 with TRBJ1-1, with D possibly TRBD1 on 5 matching bases. The CDR3 is 14 amino acids. The V end lost 9 bases, the J end lost 0 bases, and 15 bases lay between the germline ends. The germline V gene encodes CDR1 SGDLS and CDR2 YYNGEE. The CDR3 spells CATQEAGLNTEAFF. The CDR3 bases are TGTGCCACCCAAGAGGCAGGGCTGAACACTGAAGCTTTCTTT.

This rearrangement joins TRBV12-2 to TRBJ2-1. TRBV12-2 is classified as a pseudogene. The CDR3 runs 10 residues. The CDR3 loop is CASRLHEQFF. As DNA, the CDR3 is TGTGCAAGTCGCTTACATGAGCAGTTCTTC.

This chain joins TRBV5-1 and TRBJ2-5; no definite D call. This CDR3 region has 14 residues. Trimming stripped 5 bases from V and 2 bases from J, with 13 bases between. CDR1 is SGHRS and CDR2 is YFSETQ in the germline V gene. The CDR3 loop reads CASSKAYNQETQYF. CDR3 coding DNA: TGCGCCAGCAGTAAAGCGTATAATCAAGAGACCCAGTACTTC.

The table lists this clonotype with many counts. The chain employs TRBV3-1 and TRBJ1-3; a weak D match, TRBD1 (6 bases). CDR1 and CDR2 from the germline V gene are LGHDT and YNNKEL (reference sequence). V was trimmed by 3 bases and J by 3 bases, leaving 12 bases between them. This CDR3 is 15 amino acids long. The CDR3 is CASSHTDRIGNTIYF. DNA for the CDR3: TGTGCCAGCAGCCACACCGACAGGATTGGAAACACCATATATTTT.

As concerns this clonotype: Relative to the germline gene, one junction end is altered; a read error may explain this. This chain connects TRBV7-7 to TRBJ2-5, with D uncertain. The germline V gene encodes CDR1 SSHAT and CDR2 FNYEAQ (reference sequence). There are 16 residues in the CDR3. For the CDR3, the DNA is TGTGCTAGCAGCCCACGATTCATCTCCCTTCAAGAGACCCAGTACTTC. It encodes CASSPRFISLQETQYF. Full variable domain (remainder filled in from reference TRBV7-7 and TRBJ2-5): GAGVSQSPRYKVTKRGQDVTLRCDPISSHATLYWYQQALGQGPEFLTYFNYEAQPDKSGLPSDRFSAERPEGSISTLTIQRTEQRDSAMYRCASSPRFISLQETQYFGPGTRLLVL.

This clonotype appeared a few times. V usage is TRBV4-2 and J usage is TRBJ2-1; a weak D match, TRBD1 (5 bases). Trimming removed 0 bases from V and 0 bases from J, with 18 bases in between. CDR3 size: 19 residues. In germline, CDR1 is LGHNA, CDR2 YNFKEQ. CDR3 in amino acids: CASSQEPTAGLSSYNEQFF. The CDR3 nucleotides are TGTGCCAGCAGCCAAGAACCTACGGCAGGGCTAAGCTCCTACAATGAGCAGTTCTTC.

This clonotype was counted only a few times. V is TRBV29-1 and J is TRBJ2-3, with 8 nucleotides matching TRBD1. The CDR3 length is 12 residues. In germline, CDR1 is SQVTM, CDR2 ANQGSEA. J was trimmed by 5 bases and V by 6 bases; bases with no gene match: 4. The CDR3 here is CSVTGGVDTQYF. Written as DNA, the CDR3 is TGCAGCGTCACAGGGGGAGTAGATACGCAGTATTTT.

Only a few counts were recorded for this clonotype. The chain couples TRBV6-6 to TRBJ2-3; the match to TRBD1 covers 9 bases. V trimming: 0 bases; J trimming: 1 base; junction bases outside the gene matches: 5. CDR3 length: 17 amino acids. Germline loops: CDR1 MNHNY, CDR2 SVGAGI (reference sequence). CDR3: CASSYSTYRGRTDTQYF. DNA of the CDR3: TGTGCCAGCAGTTACTCGACGTACAGGGGGCGCACAGATACGCAGTATTTT.

V gene TRBV12-3 or TRBV12-4 combines with J gene TRBJ2-3; 8 bases are a match to TRBD2. The CDR3 has 17 amino acids. The trim removed 1 base at V and 5 bases at J, leaving 11 bases unmatched. Here the CDR3 DNA reads TGTGCCAGCAGTTTAGGGTCAAGCGGGAGTTGGATAGATACGCAGTATTTT. Amino acid sequence: CASSLGSSGSWIDTQYF.

This clonotype came up a few times. The gene calls are TRBV5-4 and TRBJ2-3; 9 bases agree with TRBD2. V gave up 4 bases and J gave up 2 bases; unmatched junction bases: 8. The germline V gene has CDR1 SGHNT and CDR2 YYREEE (reference sequence). This CDR3 is built from 16 residues. The CDR3 sequence is CASSTRTSVTTDTQYF. The CDR3 DNA reads TGTGCCAGCAGCACTCGGACTAGCGTGACCACAGATACGCAGTATTTT. Drawing the rest from reference TRBV5-4 and TRBJ2-3, the complete variable domain is ETGVTQSPTHLIKTRGQQVTLRCSSQSGHNTVSWYQQALGQGPQFIFQYYREEENGRGNFPPRFSGLQFPNYSSELNVNALELDDSALYLCASSTRTSVTTDTQYFGPGTRLTVL.

J is TRBJ2-5 and V is TRBV10-1; TRBD2 agrees at 8 bases. The germline V gene has CDR1 WNHNN and CDR2 SYGVQD (reference sequence). The trim removed 5 bases at V and 6 bases at J, leaving 5 bases unmatched. There are 13 residues in the CDR3. CDR3 amino acids: CASSPGLAQTQYF. CDR3 in DNA: TGCGCCAGCAGTCCAGGACTAGCCCAGACCCAGTACTTC.